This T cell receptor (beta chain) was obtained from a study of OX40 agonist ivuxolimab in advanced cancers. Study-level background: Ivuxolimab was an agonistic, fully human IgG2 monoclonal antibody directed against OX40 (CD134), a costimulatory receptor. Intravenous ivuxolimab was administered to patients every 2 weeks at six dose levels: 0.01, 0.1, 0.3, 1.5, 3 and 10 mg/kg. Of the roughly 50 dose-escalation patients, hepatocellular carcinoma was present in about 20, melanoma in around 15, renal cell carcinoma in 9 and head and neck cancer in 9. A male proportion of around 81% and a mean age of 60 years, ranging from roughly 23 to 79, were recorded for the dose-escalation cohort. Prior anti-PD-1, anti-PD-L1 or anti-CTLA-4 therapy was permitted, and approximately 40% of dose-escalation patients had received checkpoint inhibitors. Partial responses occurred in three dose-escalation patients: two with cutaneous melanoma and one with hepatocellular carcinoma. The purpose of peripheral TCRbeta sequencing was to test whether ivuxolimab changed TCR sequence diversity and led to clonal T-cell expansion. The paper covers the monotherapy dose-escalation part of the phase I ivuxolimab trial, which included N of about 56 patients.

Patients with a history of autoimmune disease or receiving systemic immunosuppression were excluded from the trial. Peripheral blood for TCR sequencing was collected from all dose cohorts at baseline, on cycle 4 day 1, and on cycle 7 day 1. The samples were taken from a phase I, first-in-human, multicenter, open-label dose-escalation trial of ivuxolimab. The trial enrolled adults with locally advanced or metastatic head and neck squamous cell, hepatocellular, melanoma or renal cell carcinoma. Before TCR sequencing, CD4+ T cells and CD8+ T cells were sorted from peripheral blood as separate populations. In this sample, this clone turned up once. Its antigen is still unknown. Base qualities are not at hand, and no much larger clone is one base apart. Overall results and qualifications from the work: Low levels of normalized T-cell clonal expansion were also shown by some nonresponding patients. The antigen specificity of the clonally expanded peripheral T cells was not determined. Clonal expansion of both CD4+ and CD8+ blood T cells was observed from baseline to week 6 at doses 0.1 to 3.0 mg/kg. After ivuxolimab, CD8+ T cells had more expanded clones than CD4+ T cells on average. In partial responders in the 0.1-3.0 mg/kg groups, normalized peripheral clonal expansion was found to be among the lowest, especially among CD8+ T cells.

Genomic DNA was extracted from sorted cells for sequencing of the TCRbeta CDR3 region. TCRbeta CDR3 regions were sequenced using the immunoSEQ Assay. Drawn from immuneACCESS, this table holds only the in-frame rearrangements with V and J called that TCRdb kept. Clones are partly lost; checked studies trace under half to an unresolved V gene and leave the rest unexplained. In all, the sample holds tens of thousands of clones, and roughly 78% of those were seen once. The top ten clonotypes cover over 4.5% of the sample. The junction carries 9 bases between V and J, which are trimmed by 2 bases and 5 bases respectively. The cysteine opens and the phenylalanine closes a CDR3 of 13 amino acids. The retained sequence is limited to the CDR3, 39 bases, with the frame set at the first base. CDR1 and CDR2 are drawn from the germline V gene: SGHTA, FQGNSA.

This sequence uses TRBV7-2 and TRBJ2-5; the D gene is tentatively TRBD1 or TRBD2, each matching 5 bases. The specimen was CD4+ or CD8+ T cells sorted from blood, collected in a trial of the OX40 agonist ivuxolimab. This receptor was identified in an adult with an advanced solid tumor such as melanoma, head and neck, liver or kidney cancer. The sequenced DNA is TGTGCCAGCAGCTTACCCTGGGGGGAGACCCAGTACTTC. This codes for CASSLPWGETQYF.